This entry features one T cell receptor beta chain sequence. What it recognizes is unknown. Generated by immunoSEQ multiplex PCR, the TCRdb table keeps only in-frame clones and is missing some. This sample has around 17,000 clones; roughly 92% occur once, and the top ten carry about 0.54%. The data were taken from a study of T cells after posttransplantation cyclophosphamide. Whole-study findings and limits: Later post-transplant blood repertoires were often dominated by donor CD8+ memory clones.

The CDR3 spans 17 residues. Cyclophosphamide on days +3 and +4 followed busulfan-fludarabine conditioning and a marrow graft. The genes are TRBV21-1 and TRBJ1-5. TRBV21-1 is noted as a pseudogene. The source of this sequence is a male patient over 55 who received an allogeneic stem cell transplant from a related donor and was CMV-positive. Some T cells may originate from the graft donor. Specimen: CD4+ T cells sorted from blood, collected after allogeneic stem cell transplant with posttransplant cyclophosphamide. In DNA form, the CDR3 reads TGTGCCAGCAGCAAAGGTTTCATGAGGGCAAGTAATCAGCCCCAGCATTTT. Translated, it gives CASSKGFMRASNQPQHF.